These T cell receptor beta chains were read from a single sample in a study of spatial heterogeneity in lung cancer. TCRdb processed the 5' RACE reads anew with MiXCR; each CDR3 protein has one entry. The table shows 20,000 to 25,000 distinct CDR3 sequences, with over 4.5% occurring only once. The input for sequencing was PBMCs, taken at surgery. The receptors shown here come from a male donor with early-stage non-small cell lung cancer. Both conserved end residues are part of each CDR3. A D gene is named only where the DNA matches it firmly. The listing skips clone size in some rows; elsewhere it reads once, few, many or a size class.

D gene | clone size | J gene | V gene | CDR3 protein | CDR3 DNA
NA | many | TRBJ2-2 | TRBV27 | CASSFDGRRGTGELFF | TGTGCCAGCAGTTTTGACGGGAGAAGGGGCACCGGGGAGCTGTTTTTT
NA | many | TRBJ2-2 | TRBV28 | CASTLQAAYTGELLF | TGTGCCAGCACCCTACAAGCGGCGTACACCGGGGAGCTGTTGTTT
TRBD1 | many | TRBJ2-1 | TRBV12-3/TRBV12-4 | CASSLGQGSSYNEQFF | TGTGCCAGCAGTTTAGGACAGGGGAGCTCCTACAATGAGCAGTTCTTC
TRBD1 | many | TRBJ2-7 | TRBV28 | CASSPGTGYYEQYF | TGTGCCAGCAGCCCCGGGACAGGGTACTACGAGCAGTACTTC
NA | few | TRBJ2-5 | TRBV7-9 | CASSLTAGGSQETQYF | TGTGCCAGCAGCTTGACTGCAGGGGGGTCACAAGAGACCCAGTACTTC
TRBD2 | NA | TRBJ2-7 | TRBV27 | CASSLSIGGSYEQYF | TGTGCCAGCAGTTTATCGATCGGGGGGAGTTACGAGCAGTACTTC
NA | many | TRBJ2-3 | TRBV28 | CASSFAGGGDNTDTQYF | TGTGCCAGCAGTTTTGCGGGCGGCGGGGACAACACAGATACGCAGTATTTT
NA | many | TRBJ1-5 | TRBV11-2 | CASRGFGPQHF | TGTGCTAGCCGGGGCTTCGGGCCCCAGCATTTT
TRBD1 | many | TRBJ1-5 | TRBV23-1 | CASSQDPPTGRGQPQHF | TGCGCCAGCAGTCAAGATCCCCCGACAGGGAGGGGGCAGCCCCAGCATTTT
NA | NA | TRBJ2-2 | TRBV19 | CATLRDFTGELFF | TGTGCCACCCTCAGGGACTTCACCGGGGAGCTGTTTTTT
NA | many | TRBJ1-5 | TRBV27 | CASSLTLNQPQHF | TGTGCCAGCAGTTTAACCCTGAATCAGCCCCAGCATTTT
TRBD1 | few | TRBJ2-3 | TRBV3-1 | CASSQMTGGTDTQYF | TGTGCCAGCAGCCAAATGACAGGGGGCACAGATACGCAGTATTTT